A single sample gave rise to the 22 T cell receptor beta chains below, sequenced in a study of cytomegalovirus exposure and HLA in healthy donors. Amplification used 60 Vbeta primers and 13 Jbeta primers. Profiling relied on immunoSEQ multiplex PCR, and the TCRdb table lists in-frame clones only, not all of them. The sample includes fewer than 40,000 clones, approximately 61% of them seen just once. The sequenced sample was PBMCs. The source of these receptors is a man in his fifties in good health and CMV-seropositive.

V and J are TRBV30 and TRBJ1-4, with unresolved D. The germline V and J ends were trimmed by 2 bases and 5 bases, with 6 bases remaining between them. Germline CDR1 reads GTSNPN; CDR2 reads SVGIG (reference sequence). This CDR3 is built from 12 residues. The CDR3 here is CAWSKRNEKLFF. CDR3 coding DNA: TGTGCCTGGAGTAAGAGAAATGAAAAACTGTTTTTT.

The DNA of the CDR3 is TGTGCCAGCAGCCCCCCCTCGGGGGGCCCAGATACGCAGTATTTT. It specifies CASSPPSGGPDTQYF. The V gene is TRBV7-9, the J gene TRBJ2-3; TRBD2 might be the D (7 bases). The length of the CDR3 is 15 residues. V gave up 5 bases and J gave up 4 bases, with 16 bases separating them. Germline V lookup: CDR1 SEHNR, CDR2 FQNEAQ (reference sequence).

In its sample, this clone was seen many times. The chain carries TRBV9 and TRBJ2-1; possibly TRBD1 for D (6 bases). Germline V gene lookup returns CDR1 SGDLS and CDR2 YYNGEE. Trimming pared 0 bases from V and 9 bases from J, leaving 19 bases between. The length of the CDR3 is 16 residues. CDR3 sequence reads: CASSVEIGWVQGEQFF. The CDR3, as DNA: TGTGCCAGCAGCGTAGAGATAGGGTGGGTACAGGGTGAGCAGTTCTTC.

V usage is TRBV6-5 and J usage is TRBJ1-5; D call uncertain. CDR1 is MNHEY, CDR2 SVGAGI, per germline. Trimming removed 2 bases from V and 6 bases from J, with 8 bases in between. This CDR3 spans 13 amino acids. The CDR3 region is CASSYGRSQPQHF. The CDR3 DNA sequence: TGTGCCAGCAGTTACGGGAGGTCTCAGCCCCAGCATTTT.

This rearrangement joins TRBV10-3 to TRBJ2-5; no definite D call. From germline, CDR1 is ENHRY and CDR2 SYGVKD. V gave up 0 bases and J gave up 2 bases, with 10 bases separating them. The CDR3 is 15 residues long. The CDR3 DNA sequence: TGTGCCATCAGTGAGTCGAATTACCAGCAAGAGACCCAGTACTTC. The encoded protein is CAISESNYQQETQYF.

The gene calls are TRBV29-1 and TRBJ2-1; 7 bases are shared with TRBD2. This CDR3 is built from 12 residues. The V segment lost 4 bases and the J segment 7 bases; nucleotides outside the gene matches: 4. Germline V gene lookup returns CDR1 SQVTM and CDR2 ANQGSEA. CDR3: CSVGEGGNEQFF. The CDR3 DNA sequence: TGCAGCGTTGGAGAGGGAGGGAATGAGCAGTTCTTC.

Comment on this clone: The same CDR3 can be traced to other DNA sequences in this sample. This rearrangement joins TRBV29-1 to TRBJ1-3; no definite D call. V dropped 7 bases and J dropped 1 base, with 8 bases sitting between them. Germline values: CDR1 SQVTM, CDR2 ANQGSEA. The CDR3 totals 12 residues. The CDR3 sequence is CSARGSGNTIYF. The CDR3 DNA reads TGCAGCGCCAGAGGTTCTGGAAACACCATATATTTT.

The genes are TRBV7-9 and TRBJ2-3; 10 bases line up with TRBD1. This CDR3 region has 16 residues. The germline V gene encodes CDR1 SEHNR and CDR2 FQNEAQ (reference sequence). After removal of 5 bases from V and 0 bases from J, the junction contained 5 bases not matched to a gene. CDR3 sequence reads: CASSARTGGSTDTQYF. The CDR3 DNA reads as TGTGCCAGCAGCGCCCGGACAGGGGGGAGCACAGATACGCAGTATTTT.

The table lists this clone with a count of one. V is TRBV6-5 and J is TRBJ1-6, with TRBD1 matching over 7 bases. This CDR3 contains 14 residues. V was pared by 6 bases and J by 9 bases, with 8 bases of the junction left unmatched. CDR1 and CDR2 from the germline V gene are MNHEY and SVGAGI. The CDR3 region is CASSTGQEASPLHF. In nucleotides, the CDR3 is TGTGCCAGCAGCACCGGACAGGAAGCTTCACCCCTCCACTTT.

The table lists this clone with a count of one. This chain connects TRBV28 to TRBJ2-7, with 7 bases identical to TRBD1. With V trimmed by 4 bases and J by 3 bases, 3 bases remained unmatched. Germline CDR1 MDHEN, CDR2 SYDVKM. This CDR3 comprises 13 residues. DNA of the CDR3: TGTGCCAGCAGTTCTCCAGGGGGCTACGAGCAGTACTTC. As protein: CASSSPGGYEQYF. Full variable domain (outside the CDR3, taken from reference TRBV28 and TRBJ2-7): DVKVTQSSRYLVKRTGEKVFLECVQDMDHENMFWYRQDPGLGLRLIYFSYDVKMKEKGDIPEGYSVSREKKERFSLILESASTNQTSMYLCASSSPGGYEQYFGPGTRLTVT.

A single count supports this clone. V and J are TRBV6-1 and TRBJ2-7, with 7 bases identical to TRBD1. Trimming removed 10 bases from V and 2 bases from J; junction bases left unmatched: 5. The CDR3 is 12 amino acids. Germline V gene sequence: CDR1 MNHNS, CDR2 SASEGT. The CDR3 region is CATRQGAYEQYF. The CDR3 DNA follows: TGTGCCACCCGACAGGGTGCCTACGAGCAGTACTTC.

This chain links TRBV7-2 with TRBJ2-7, with 10 bases fitting TRBD1. V was clipped by 7 bases and J by 2 bases; unmatched bases: 5. This CDR3 has 14 residues. CDR1 SGHTA and CDR2 FQGNSA come from the germline V gene. The CDR3 loop reads CASMRDRGTYEQYF. CDR3 DNA sequence: TGTGCCAGCATGCGGGACAGGGGCACCTACGAGCAGTACTTC. Full variable domain (outside the CDR3, taken from reference TRBV7-2 and TRBJ2-7): GAGVSQSPSNKVTEKGKDVELRCDPISGHTALYWYRQSLGQGLEFLIYFQGNSAPDKSGLPSDRFSAERTGGSVSTLTIQRTQQEDSAVYLCASMRDRGTYEQYFGPGTRLTVT.

This chain joins TRBV5-6 and TRBJ1-4, with D tentatively TRBD1 (6 bases). In germline, CDR1 is SGHDT, CDR2 YYEEEE. The V and J ends lost 0 bases and 3 bases respectively, with 9 bases between them. The CDR3 length is 15 residues. CDR3 bases: TGTGCCAGCAGCTTGGTGGGACAACCTAATGAAAAACTGTTTTTT. It is translated as CASSLVGQPNEKLFF.

This clone was seen just once. The chain couples TRBV7-6 to TRBJ1-2, with unresolved D. Trimming took 1 base from V and 8 from J, leaving 11 bases between them. The CDR3 runs to 13 residues. Looked up from germline, CDR1 is SGHVS and CDR2 is FNYEAQ. CDR3 sequence: CASSLVNTPGYTF. The CDR3 bases are TGTGCCAGCAGCTTAGTTAACACCCCCGGCTACACCTTC. The whole variable domain, filled in from reference TRBV7-6 and TRBJ1-2, reads GAGVSQSPRYKVTKRGQDVALRCDPISGHVSLYWYRQALGQGPEFLTYFNYEAQQDKSGLPNDRFSAERPEGSISTLTIQRTEQRDSAMYRCASSLVNTPGYTFGSGTRLTVV.

As for this clone: This CDR3 is also generated by other DNA sequences in the sample. The chain employs TRBV29-1 and TRBJ1-2; maybe TRBD1 (6 bases). V lost 5 bases and J 6 bases, leaving 13 bases between the germline ends. The CDR3 is 12 amino acids. From germline, CDR1 is SQVTM and CDR2 ANQGSEA. The chain's CDR3 is CSVHRVGDGYTF. The CDR3 DNA is TGCAGCGTTCACAGGGTGGGCGATGGCTACACCTTC.

The rearrangement links TRBV15 to TRBJ1-4, with a possible D match to TRBD1 (5 bases). V gave up 7 bases and J gave up 4 bases, with 10 bases separating them. CDR3 size: 13 residues. CDR1 LNHNV and CDR2 YYDKDF come from the germline V gene (reference sequence). This chain's CDR3 is CATTRALNEKLFF. The CDR3 DNA is TGTGCCACCACCAGGGCCCTTAATGAAAAACTGTTTTTT.

The chain has TRBV6-6 and TRBJ1-5; no reliable D call. Germline V gene data show CDR1 as MNHNY and CDR2 as SVGAGI (reference sequence). This CDR3 contains 11 residues. The V and J ends lost 5 bases and 11 bases respectively, with 10 bases between them. The CDR3 is CASSGPSAQHF. The CDR3, as DNA: TGTGCCAGCAGTGGGCCCTCGGCCCAGCATTTT.

J is TRBJ1-5 and V is TRBV30, with a tentative D call TRBD1 (5 bases). The V and J ends lost 1 base and 1 base respectively, with 11 bases between them. Germline V lookup: CDR1 GTSNPN, CDR2 SVGIG (reference sequence). This CDR3 is built from 15 residues. The CDR3 sequence: CAWSGGQASNQPQHF. For the CDR3, the DNA is TGTGCCTGGAGTGGGGGCCAGGCAAGCAATCAGCCCCAGCATTTT. Variable domain in full (rest from reference TRBV30 and TRBJ1-5): SQTIHQWPATLVQPVGSPLSLECTVEGTSNPNLYWYRQAAGRGLQLLFYSVGIGQISSEVPQNLSASRPQDRQFILSSKKLLLSDSGFYLCAWSGGQASNQPQHFGDGTRLSIL.

This chain joins TRBV5-1 and TRBJ2-7; 7 nucleotides match TRBD1. Germline V gives CDR1 SGHRS, CDR2 YFSETQ. V dropped 4 bases and J dropped 6; count of bases not matched to a gene: 4. The length of the CDR3 is 12 residues. The CDR3 is CASSIGTVEQYF. CDR3 DNA: TGCGCCAGCAGCATCGGGACAGTCGAGCAGTACTTC.

This clone came up once. The rearrangement uses TRBV6-5 and TRBJ1-1; 8 bases align to TRBD1. Losses at the gene ends were 10 bases for V and 5 bases for J; bases not matched to a gene: 9. CDR3 length equals 13 residues. CDR1 is MNHEY and CDR2 is SVGAGI in the germline V gene. The CDR3 coding sequence is TGTGCCACCCGACGAGGACAGGGTACTGAAGCTTTCTTT. It yields the protein CATRRGQGTEAFF.

The V and J genes are TRBV29-1 and TRBJ2-5; 8 nucleotides agree with TRBD1. Per germline, CDR1 SQVTM and CDR2 ANQGSEA. V dropped 6 bases and J dropped 3; count of bases not matched to a gene: 6. The CDR3 covers 13 residues. CDR3 bases: TGCAGCGTGTTTGGACAGGGTAAAGAGACCCAGTACTTC. Amino acid sequence: CSVFGQGKETQYF.

As regards this clone: Other DNA sequences in this specimen translate into the identical CDR3. The chain joins TRBV30 to TRBJ1-2; 7 positions agree with TRBD1. The CDR3 is 11 amino acids. Losses at the gene ends were 3 bases for V and 8 bases for J; bases not matched to a gene: 3. Per the germline V gene, CDR1 is GTSNPN and CDR2 is SVGIG (reference sequence). CDR3 loop: CAWSDREGYTF. DNA for the CDR3: TGTGCCTGGAGCGACAGGGAAGGCTACACCTTC.